Listed here is a single T cell receptor (beta chain). Its antigen is as yet unknown. This record comes from a study of cytomegalovirus exposure and HLA in healthy donors. The overall study: Around 89 million unique TCRs from HLA-typed donors made up an early data release.

Primers included in the PCR were 60 Vbeta and 13 Jbeta primers. Generated by immunoSEQ multiplex PCR, the TCRdb table keeps only in-frame clones and is missing some. Of about 150,000 clones listed, approximately 87% are singletons. Study conclusions and caveats: Some segments of the V type, notably TRBV6-2 and TRBV6-3, were excluded as indistinguishable. The study put under 200 TCR beta chains on its list as cytomegalovirus-associated. An analysis that was carried out later associated 15,000 to 20,000 TCR beta sequences with HLA alleles at 0.05 false discovery rate.

Trimming cost V 8 bases and J 5 bases; bases outside gene matches: 2. Germline CDR1 is SEHNR and CDR2 is FQNEAQ (reference sequence). This CDR3 is built from 13 residues. The TCR was taken from a woman aged 25 to 45 in good health and CMV-seronegative. The sequencing input was PBMCs. V and J are TRBV7-9 and TRBJ2-1, with 11 bases matching TRBD2. CDR3 in amino acids: CASRLAGNNEQFF. The DNA of the CDR3 is TGTGCCAGCCGACTAGCGGGAAACAATGAGCAGTTCTTC.